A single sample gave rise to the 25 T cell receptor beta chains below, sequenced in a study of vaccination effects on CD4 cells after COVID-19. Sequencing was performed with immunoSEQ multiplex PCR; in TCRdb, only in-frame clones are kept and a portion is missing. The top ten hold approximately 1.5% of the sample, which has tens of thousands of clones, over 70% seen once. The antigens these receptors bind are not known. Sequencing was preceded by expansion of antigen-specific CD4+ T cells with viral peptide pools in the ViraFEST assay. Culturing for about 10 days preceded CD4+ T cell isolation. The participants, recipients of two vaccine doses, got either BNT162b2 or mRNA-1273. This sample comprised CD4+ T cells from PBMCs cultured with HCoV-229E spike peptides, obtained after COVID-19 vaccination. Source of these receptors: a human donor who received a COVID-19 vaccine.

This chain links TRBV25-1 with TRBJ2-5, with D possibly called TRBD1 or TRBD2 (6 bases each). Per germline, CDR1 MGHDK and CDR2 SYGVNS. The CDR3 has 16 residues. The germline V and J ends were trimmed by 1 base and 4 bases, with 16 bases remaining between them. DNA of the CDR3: TGTGCCAGCAGTGAATTAGGAGGGGGTGATCGAGAGACCCAGTACTTC. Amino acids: CASSELGGGDRETQYF.

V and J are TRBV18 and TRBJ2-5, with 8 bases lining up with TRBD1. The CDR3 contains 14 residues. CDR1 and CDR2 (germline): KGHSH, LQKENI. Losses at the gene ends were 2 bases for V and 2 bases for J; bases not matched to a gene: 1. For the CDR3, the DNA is TGTGCCAGCTCACCAGACAGGGGACAAGAGACCCAGTACTTC. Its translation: CASSPDRGQETQYF.

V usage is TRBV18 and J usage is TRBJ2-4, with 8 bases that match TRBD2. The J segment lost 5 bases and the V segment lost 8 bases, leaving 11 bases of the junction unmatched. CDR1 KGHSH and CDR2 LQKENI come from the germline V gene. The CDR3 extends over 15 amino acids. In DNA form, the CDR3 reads TGTGCCAGCACGGGACTAGATGGGGGCGAAAACATTCAGTACTTC. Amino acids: CASTGLDGGENIQYF.

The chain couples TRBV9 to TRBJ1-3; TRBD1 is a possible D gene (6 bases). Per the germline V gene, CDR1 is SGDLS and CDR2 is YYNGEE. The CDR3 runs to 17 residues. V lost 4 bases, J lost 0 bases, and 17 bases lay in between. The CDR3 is CASSPLDRDDSGNTIYF. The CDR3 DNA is TGTGCCAGCAGCCCTCTGGACAGAGACGACTCTGGAAACACCATATATTTT.

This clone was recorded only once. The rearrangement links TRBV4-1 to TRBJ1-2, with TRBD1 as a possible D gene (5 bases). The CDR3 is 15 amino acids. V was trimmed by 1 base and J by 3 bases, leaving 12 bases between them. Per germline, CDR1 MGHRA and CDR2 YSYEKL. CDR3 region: CASSQAQGRDYGYTF. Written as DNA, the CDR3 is TGCGCCAGCAGCCAAGCGCAGGGAAGGGACTATGGCTACACCTTC.

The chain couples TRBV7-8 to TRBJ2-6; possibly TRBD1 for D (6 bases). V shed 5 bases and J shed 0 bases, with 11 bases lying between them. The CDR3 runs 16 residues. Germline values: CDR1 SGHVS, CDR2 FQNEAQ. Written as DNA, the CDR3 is TGTGCCAGCAGCCCATGGACAGTCTCTGGGGCCAACGTCCTGACTTTC. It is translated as CASSPWTVSGANVLTF.

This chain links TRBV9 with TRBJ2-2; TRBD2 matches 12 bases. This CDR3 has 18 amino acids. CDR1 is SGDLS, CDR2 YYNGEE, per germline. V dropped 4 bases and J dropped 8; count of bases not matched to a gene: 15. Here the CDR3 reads CASSSRLAGALIPGELFF. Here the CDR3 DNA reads TGTGCCAGCAGCTCAAGACTAGCGGGGGCCCTTATTCCGGGGGAGCTGTTTTTT.

The CDR3 coding sequence is TGTGCCAGCAGCCCCCAGACAGGGCTCGGCTATGGCTACACCTTC. It yields the protein CASSPQTGLGYGYTF. The V and J genes are TRBV9 and TRBJ1-2; 7 nucleotides align to TRBD1. In germline, CDR1 is SGDLS, CDR2 YYNGEE. This CDR3 contains 15 residues. After removal of 4 bases from V and 4 bases from J, the junction contained 10 bases not matched to a gene.

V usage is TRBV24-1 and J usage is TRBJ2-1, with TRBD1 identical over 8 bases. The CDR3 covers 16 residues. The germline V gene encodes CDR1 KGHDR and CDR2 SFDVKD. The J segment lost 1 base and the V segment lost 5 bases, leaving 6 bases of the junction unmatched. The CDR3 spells CATSGWTGRSYNEQFF. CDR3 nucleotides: TGTGCCACCAGTGGTTGGACAGGGCGGTCCTACAATGAGCAGTTCTTC.

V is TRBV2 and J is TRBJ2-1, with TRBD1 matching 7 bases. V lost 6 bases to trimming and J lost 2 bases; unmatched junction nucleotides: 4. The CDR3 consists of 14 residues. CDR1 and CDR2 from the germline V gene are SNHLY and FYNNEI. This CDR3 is CASRMGQTYNEQFF. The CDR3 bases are TGTGCCAGCAGAATGGGACAGACCTACAATGAGCAGTTCTTC. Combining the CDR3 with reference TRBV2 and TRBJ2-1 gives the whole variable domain EPEVTQTPSHQVTQMGQEVILRCVPISNHLYFYWYRQILGQKVEFLVSFYNNEISEKSEIFDDQFSVERPDGSNFTLKIRSTKLEDSAMYFCASRMGQTYNEQFFGPGTRLTVL.

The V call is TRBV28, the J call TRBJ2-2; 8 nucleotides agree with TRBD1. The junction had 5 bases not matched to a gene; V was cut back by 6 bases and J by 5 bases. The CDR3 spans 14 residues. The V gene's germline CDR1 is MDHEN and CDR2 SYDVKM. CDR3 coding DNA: TGTGCCAGCAGGATGGACAGGGTTACCGGGGAGCTGTTTTTT. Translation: CASRMDRVTGELFF.

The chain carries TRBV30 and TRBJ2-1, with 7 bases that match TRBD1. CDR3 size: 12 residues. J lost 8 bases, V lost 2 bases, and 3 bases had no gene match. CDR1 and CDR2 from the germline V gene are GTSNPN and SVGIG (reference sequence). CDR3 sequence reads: CAWSLTGDEQFF. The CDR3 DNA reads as TGTGCCTGGAGTTTAACAGGGGATGAGCAGTTCTTC.

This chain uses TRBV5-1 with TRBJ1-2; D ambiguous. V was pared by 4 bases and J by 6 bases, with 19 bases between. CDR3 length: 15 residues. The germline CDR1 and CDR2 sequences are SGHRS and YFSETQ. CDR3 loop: CASSREVASNDGYTF. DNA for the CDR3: TGCGCCAGCAGCCGGGAGGTGGCCTCGAATGATGGCTACACCTTC.

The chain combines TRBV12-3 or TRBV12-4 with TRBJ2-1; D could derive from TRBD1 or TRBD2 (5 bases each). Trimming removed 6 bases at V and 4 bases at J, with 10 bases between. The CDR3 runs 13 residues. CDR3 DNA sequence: TGTGCCAGCAGGTGGGACGGTTACAATGAGCAGTTCTTC. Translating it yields CASRWDGYNEQFF.

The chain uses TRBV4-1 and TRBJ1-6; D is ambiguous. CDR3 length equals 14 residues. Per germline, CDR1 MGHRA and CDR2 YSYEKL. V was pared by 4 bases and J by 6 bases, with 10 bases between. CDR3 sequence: CASSPRTTNSPLHF. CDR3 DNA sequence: TGCGCCAGCAGCCCCCGGACTACTAATTCACCCCTCCACTTT.

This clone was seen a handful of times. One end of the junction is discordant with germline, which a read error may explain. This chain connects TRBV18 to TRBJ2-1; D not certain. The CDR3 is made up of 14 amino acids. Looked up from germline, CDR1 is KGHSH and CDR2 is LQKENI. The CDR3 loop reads CASSSGKTNKEQFF. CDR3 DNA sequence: TGTGCCAGCTCTTCCGGTAAAACGAACAAGGAGCAGTTCTTC.

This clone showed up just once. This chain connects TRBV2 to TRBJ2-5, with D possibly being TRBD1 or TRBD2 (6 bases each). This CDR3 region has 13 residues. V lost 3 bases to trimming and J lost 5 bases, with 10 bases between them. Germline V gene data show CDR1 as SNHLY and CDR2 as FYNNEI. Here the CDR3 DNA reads TGTGCCAGCAGTGACGGAGGGGGGGAGACCCAGTACTTC. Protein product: CASSDGGGETQYF.

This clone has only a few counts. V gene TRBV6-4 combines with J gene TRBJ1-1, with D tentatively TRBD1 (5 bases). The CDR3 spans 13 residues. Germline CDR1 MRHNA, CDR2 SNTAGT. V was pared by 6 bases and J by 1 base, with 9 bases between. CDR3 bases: TGTGCCAGCAGCCGGGACGGGAACACTGAAGCTTTCTTT. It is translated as CASSRDGNTEAFF.

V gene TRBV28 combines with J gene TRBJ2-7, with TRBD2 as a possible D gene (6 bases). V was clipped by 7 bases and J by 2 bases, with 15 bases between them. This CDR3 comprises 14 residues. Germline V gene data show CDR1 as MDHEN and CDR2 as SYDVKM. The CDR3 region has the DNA TGTGCCAGCAAGTCAGGAGGGGAAACCTACGAGCAGTACGTC. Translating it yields CASKSGGETYEQYV.

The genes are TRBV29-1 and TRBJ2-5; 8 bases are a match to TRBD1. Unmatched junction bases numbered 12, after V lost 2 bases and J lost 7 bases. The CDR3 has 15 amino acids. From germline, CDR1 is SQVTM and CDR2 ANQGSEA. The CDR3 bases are TGCAGCGTTGAAAAGGGACAGGCAAATAGAGGGACCCAGTACTTC. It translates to CSVEKGQANRGTQYF.

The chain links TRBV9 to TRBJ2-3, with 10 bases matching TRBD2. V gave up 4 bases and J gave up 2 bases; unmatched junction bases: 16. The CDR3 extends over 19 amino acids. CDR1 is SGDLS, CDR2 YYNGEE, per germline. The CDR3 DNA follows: TGTGCCAGCAGCCTCCATAACATTCCTAGCGGGGGATACACAGATACGCAGTATTTT. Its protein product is CASSLHNIPSGGYTDTQYF. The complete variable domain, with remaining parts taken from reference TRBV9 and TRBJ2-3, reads DSGVTQTPKHLITATGQRVTLRCSPRSGDLSVYWYQQSLDQGLQFLIQYYNGEERAKGNILERFSAQQFPDLHSELNLSSLELGDSALYFCASSLHNIPSGGYTDTQYFGPGTRLTVL.

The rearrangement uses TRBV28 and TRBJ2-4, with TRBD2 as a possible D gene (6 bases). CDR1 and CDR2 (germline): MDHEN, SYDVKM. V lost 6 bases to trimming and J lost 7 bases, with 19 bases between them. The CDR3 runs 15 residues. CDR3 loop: CASRGGFWGINIQYF. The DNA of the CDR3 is TGTGCCAGCAGGGGAGGTTTTTGGGGCATCAACATTCAGTACTTC.

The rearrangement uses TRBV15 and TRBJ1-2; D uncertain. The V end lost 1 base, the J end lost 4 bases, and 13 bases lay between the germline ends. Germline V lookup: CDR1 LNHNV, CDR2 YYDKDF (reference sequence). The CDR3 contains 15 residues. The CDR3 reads CATSRGGSTGYGYTF. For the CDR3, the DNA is TGTGCCACCAGCAGAGGAGGTTCAACTGGCTATGGCTACACCTTC.

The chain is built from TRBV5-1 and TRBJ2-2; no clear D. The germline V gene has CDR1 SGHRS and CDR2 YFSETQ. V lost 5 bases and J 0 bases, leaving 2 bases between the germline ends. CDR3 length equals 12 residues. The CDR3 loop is CASSTNTGELFF. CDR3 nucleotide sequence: TGCGCCAGCAGTACGAACACCGGGGAGCTGTTTTTT.

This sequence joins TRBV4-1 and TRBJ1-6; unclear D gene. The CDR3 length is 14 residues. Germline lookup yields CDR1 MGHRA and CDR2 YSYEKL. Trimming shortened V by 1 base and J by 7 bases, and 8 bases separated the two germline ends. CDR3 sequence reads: CASSQVATNSPLHF. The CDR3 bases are TGCGCCAGCAGCCAAGTAGCGACCAATTCACCCCTCCACTTT.